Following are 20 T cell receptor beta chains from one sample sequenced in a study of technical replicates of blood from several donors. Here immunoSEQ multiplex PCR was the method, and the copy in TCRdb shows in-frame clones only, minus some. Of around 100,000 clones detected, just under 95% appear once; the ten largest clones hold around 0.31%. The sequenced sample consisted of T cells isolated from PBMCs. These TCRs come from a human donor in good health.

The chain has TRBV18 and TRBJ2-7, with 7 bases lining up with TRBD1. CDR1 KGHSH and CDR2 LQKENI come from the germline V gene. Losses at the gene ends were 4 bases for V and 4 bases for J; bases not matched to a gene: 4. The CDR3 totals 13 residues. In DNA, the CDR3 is TGTGCCAGCTCACTACAGGGGAGATACGAGCAGTACTTC. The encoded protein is CASSLQGRYEQYF.

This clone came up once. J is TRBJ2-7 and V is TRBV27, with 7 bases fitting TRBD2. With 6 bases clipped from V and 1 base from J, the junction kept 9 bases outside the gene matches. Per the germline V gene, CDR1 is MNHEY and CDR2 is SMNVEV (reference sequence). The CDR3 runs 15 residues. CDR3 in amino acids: CASRDSLADSYEQYF. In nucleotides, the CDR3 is TGTGCCAGCAGAGATTCCCTAGCGGATTCCTACGAGCAGTACTTC.

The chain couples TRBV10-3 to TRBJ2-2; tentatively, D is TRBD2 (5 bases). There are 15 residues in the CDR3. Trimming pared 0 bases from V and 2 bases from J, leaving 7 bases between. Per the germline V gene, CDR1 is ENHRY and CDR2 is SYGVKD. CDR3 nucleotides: TGTGCCATCAGTGAGTCGGGAGACAACACCGGGGAGCTGTTTTTT. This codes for CAISESGDNTGELFF.

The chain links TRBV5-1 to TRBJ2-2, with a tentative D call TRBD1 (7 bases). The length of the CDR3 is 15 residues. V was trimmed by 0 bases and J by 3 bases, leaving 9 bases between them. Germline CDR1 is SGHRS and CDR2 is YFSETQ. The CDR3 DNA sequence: TGCGCCAGCAGCTTGGGCAGGGGGGACACCGGGGAGCTGTTTTTT. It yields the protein CASSLGRGDTGELFF.

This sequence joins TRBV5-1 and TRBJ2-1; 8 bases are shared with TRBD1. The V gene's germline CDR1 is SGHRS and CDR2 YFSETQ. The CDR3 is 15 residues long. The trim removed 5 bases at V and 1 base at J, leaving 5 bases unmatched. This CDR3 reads CASRTDRDSYNEQFF. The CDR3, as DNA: TGCGCCAGCAGGACGGACAGGGATTCCTACAATGAGCAGTTCTTC.

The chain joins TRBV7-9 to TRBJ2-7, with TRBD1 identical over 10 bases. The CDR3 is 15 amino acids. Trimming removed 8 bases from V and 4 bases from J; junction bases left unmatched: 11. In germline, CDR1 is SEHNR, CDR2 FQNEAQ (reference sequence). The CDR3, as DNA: TGTGCCAGCCTATTCTCGGGACAGGGGACATACGAGCAGTACTTC. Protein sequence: CASLFSGQGTYEQYF.

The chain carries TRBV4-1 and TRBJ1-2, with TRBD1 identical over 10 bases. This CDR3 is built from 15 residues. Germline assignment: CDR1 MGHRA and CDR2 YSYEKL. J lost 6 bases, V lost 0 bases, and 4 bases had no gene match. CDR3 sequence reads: CASSQEGQGKDGYTF. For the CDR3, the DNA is TGCGCCAGCAGCCAAGAGGGACAGGGGAAGGATGGCTACACCTTC.

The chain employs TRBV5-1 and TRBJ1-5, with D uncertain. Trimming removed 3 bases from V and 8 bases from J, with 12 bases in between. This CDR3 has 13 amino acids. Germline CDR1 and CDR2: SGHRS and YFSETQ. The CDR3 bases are TGCGCCAGCAGCTGGGATCTGCGGGAGCCCCAGCATTTT. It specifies CASSWDLREPQHF.

In DNA form, the CDR3 reads TGTGCCAGCTCACCGGACAGTGGTGGGGCCAACGTCCTGACTTTC. Amino acid sequence: CASSPDSGGANVLTF. The chain couples TRBV18 to TRBJ2-6, with a possible D match to TRBD1 (6 bases). V gave up 3 bases and J gave up 3 bases, with 9 bases separating them. Looked up from germline, CDR1 is KGHSH and CDR2 is LQKENI. The CDR3 is 15 amino acids. Full variable domain (outside the CDR3, taken from reference TRBV18 and TRBJ2-6): NAGVMQNPRHLVRRRGQEARLRCSPMKGHSHVYWYRQLPEEGLKFMVYLQKENIIDESGMPKERFSAEFPKEGPSILRIQQVVRGDSAAYFCASSPDSGGANVLTFGAGSRLTVL.

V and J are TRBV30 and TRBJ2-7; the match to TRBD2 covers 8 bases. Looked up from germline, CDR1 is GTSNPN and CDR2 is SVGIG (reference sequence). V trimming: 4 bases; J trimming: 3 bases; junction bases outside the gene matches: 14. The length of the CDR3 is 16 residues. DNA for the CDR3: TGTGCCTGGACCAACCCACAGGTCAGCGGGAGCTACGAGCAGTACTTC. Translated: CAWTNPQVSGSYEQYF.

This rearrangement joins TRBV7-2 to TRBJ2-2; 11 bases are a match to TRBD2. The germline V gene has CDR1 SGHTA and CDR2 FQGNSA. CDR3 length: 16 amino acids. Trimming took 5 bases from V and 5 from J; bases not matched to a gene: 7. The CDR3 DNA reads TGTGCCAGCAGCGTTGATAGCGGGAGGGGAACCGGGGAGCTGTTTTTT. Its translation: CASSVDSGRGTGELFF.

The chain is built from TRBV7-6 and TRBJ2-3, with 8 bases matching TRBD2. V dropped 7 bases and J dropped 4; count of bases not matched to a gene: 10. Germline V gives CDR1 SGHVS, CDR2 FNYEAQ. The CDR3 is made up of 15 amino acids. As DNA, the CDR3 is TGTGCCAGCACGAATGGACTAGCTATCTCAGATACGCAGTATTTT. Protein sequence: CASTNGLAISDTQYF.

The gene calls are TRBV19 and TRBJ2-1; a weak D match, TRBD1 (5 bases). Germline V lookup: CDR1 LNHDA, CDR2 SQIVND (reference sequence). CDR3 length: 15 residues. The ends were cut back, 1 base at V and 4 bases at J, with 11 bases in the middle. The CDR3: CASSIGGLIYNEQFF. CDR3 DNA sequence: TGTGCCAGTAGTATAGGGGGCCTTATTTACAATGAGCAGTTCTTC.

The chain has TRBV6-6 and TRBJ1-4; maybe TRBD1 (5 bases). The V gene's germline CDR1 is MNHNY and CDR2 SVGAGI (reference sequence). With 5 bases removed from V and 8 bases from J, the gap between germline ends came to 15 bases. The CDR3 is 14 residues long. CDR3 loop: CASSPSGIVEKLFF. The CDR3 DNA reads TGTGCCAGCAGTCCATCAGGGATAGTGGAAAAACTGTTTTTT.

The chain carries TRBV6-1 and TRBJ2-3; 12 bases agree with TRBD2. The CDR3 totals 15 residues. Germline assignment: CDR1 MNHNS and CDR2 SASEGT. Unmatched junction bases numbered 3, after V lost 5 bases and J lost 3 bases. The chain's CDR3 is CASSTTSGRTDTQYF. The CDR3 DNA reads TGTGCCAGCAGTACGACTAGCGGGAGAACAGATACGCAGTATTTT.

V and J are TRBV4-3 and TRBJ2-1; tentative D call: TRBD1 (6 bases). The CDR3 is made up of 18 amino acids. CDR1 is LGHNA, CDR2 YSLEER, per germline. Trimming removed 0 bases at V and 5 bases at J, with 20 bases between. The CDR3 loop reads CASSQDRGTGSGDNEQFF. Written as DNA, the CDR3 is TGCGCCAGCAGCCAAGACAGGGGAACAGGGTCAGGGGACAATGAGCAGTTCTTC.

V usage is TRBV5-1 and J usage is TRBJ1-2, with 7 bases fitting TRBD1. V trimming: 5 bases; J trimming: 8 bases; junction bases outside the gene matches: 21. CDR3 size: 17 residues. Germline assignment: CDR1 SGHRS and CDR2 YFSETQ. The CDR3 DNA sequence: TGCGCCAGCAGTACGACAGGGCTCGAAGTCATAGCAGGCGGCTACACCTTC. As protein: CASSTTGLEVIAGGYTF. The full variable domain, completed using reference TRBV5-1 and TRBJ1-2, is KAGVTQTPRYLIKTRGQQVTLSCSPISGHRSVSWYQQTPGQGLQFLFEYFSETQRNKGNFPGRFSGRQFSNSRSEMNVSTLELGDSALYLCASSTTGLEVIAGGYTFGSGTRLTVV.

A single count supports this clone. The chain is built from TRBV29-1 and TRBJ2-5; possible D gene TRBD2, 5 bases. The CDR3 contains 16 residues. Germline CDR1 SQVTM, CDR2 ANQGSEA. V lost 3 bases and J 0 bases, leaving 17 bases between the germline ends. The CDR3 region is CSVDFRTGIYQETQYF. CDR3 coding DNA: TGCAGCGTTGATTTCAGGACGGGGATATACCAAGAGACCCAGTACTTC.

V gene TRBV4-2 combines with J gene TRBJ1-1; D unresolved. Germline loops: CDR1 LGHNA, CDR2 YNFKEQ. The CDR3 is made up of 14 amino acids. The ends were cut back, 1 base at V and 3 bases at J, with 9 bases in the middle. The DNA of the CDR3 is TGTGCCAGCAGCCAAGGGAGTGAGTACACTGAAGCTTTCTTT. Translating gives CASSQGSEYTEAFF.

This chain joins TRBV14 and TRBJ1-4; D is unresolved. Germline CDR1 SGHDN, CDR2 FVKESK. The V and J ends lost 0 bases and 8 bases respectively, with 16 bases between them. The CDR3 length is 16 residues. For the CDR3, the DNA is TGTGCCAGCAGCCAAGAGTGGAGGCCTTCGGGAGAAAAACTGTTTTTT. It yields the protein CASSQEWRPSGEKLFF.